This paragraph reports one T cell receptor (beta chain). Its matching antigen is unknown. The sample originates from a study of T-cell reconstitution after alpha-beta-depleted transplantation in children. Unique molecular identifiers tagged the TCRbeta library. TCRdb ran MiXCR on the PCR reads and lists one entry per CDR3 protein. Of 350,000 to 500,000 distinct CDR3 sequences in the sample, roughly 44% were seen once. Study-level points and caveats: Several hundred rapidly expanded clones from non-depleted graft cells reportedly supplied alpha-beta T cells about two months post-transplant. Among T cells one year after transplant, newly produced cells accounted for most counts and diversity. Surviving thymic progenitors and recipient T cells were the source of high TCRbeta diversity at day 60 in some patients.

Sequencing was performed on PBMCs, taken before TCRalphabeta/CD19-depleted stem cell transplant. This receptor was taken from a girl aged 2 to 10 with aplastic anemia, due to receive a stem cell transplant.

As DNA, the CDR3 is TGTGCCAGCAGCTTACTCCAGGGATTATCCTACGAGCAGTACTTC. This codes for CASSLLQGLSYEQYF. The gene calls are TRBV7-9 and TRBJ2-7; weak D call: TRBD1 (5 bases). Germline values: CDR1 SEHNR, CDR2 FQNEAQ (reference sequence). The CDR3 extends over 15 amino acids. V dropped 2 bases and J dropped 1 base, with 12 bases sitting between them.